This TCR beta chain is drawn from a study of T cells after yellow fever vaccination. Study-wide background: SMART-Seq v4 Ultra Low Input prepared libraries from low-cell fractions. Study-wide results and caveats: Clones that expanded after primary vaccination mostly reappeared after the booster (approximately 96% CD4, 88% CD8).

Each CDR3 protein gets one entry after TCRdb re-called the 5' RACE reads with MiXCR. Of some 350,000 distinct CDR3 sequences detected, 9.5% to 13% appear once; the ten largest clones hold 18%. The CDR3 is 15 amino acids. Germline V gene data show CDR1 as SGHVS and CDR2 as FQNEAQ. V was pared by 0 bases and J by 5 bases, with 13 bases between. Regarding this clonotype: Its antigen is as yet unknown.

This receptor was taken from a man younger than 35 who received the YFV17D yellow fever vaccine. The starting material was PBMCs, obtained on the day of the first yellow fever vaccination. This chain links TRBV7-8 with TRBJ1-2, with D uncertain. In DNA, the CDR3 is TGTGCCAGCAGCTTAGCGCAACGGGCTGGGTATGGCTACACCTTC. Protein product: CASSLAQRAGYGYTF.